Presented here are 22 T cell receptor beta chains from one specimen sequenced in a study of blood T cell repertoires in COVID-19. This table comes from immunoSEQ multiplex PCR, and its TCRdb copy is limited to in-frame clones, with some not included. The sample has 100,000 or so clones, more than 75% seen once. The sequenced sample consisted of peripheral blood. All receptors derive from a human donor in a cohort sampled during active COVID-19.

The chain is built from TRBV29-1 and TRBJ2-7; 11 bases are shared with TRBD2. Germline CDR1 and CDR2: SQVTM and ANQGSEA. Germline trimming cut 6 bases from V and 6 bases from J; bases unmatched to any gene: 7. The CDR3 is 13 amino acids. CDR3 DNA: TGCAGCGTCGGAGCTAGCGGGGGGTCCGAGCAGTACTTC. Its translation is CSVGASGGSEQYF.

The chain couples TRBV2 to TRBJ1-1, with D uncertain. This CDR3 has 12 amino acids. The germline V and J ends were trimmed by 9 bases and 2 bases, with 10 bases remaining between them. Germline assignment: CDR1 SNHLY and CDR2 FYNNEI. The chain's CDR3 is CASERVNTEAFF. For the CDR3, the DNA is TGTGCCAGTGAGAGGGTAAACACTGAAGCTTTCTTT.

CDR3 nucleotides: TGTGCCAGCAGTGACGGCGGGAGCTCTGGAAACACCATATATTTT. This encodes CASSDGGSSGNTIYF. The chain combines TRBV6-1 with TRBJ1-3; D is unresolved. V gave up 3 bases and J gave up 0 bases, with 9 bases separating them. This CDR3 contains 15 residues. Per germline, CDR1 MNHNS and CDR2 SASEGT.

The chain carries TRBV6-6 and TRBJ1-1; tentatively, D is TRBD1 (5 bases). Per the germline V gene, CDR1 is MNHNY and CDR2 is SVGAGI (reference sequence). V was clipped by 2 bases and J by 1 base, with 8 bases between them. The CDR3 runs to 14 residues. In nucleotides, the CDR3 is TGTGCCAGCAGTTACCGCACAGGGAACACTGAAGCTTTCTTT. Its protein is CASSYRTGNTEAFF.

In its sample, this clone was seen a few times. The chain uses TRBV6-2 or TRBV6-3 and TRBJ2-7; D call uncertain. V was cut by 2 bases and J by 3 bases, with 8 bases left in between. CDR1 and CDR2 (germline): MNHEY, SVGEGT. The CDR3 has 13 amino acids. The CDR3 nucleotides read TGTGCCAGCAGTTACGACAACCACTACGAGCAGTACTTC. Translation gives CASSYDNHYEQYF.

The V and J genes are TRBV19 and TRBJ2-1; TRBD2 aligns across 7 bases. After removal of 7 bases from V and 8 bases from J, the junction contained 11 bases not matched to a gene. This CDR3 has 14 amino acids. CDR1 is LNHDA and CDR2 is SQIVND in the germline V gene (reference sequence). As DNA, the CDR3 is TGTGCCAGTAACGGCGGGAGAAGTAGCTATGAGCAGTTCTTC. This encodes CASNGGRSSYEQFF.

V gene TRBV7-2 combines with J gene TRBJ2-7; 7 bases align to TRBD1. This CDR3 is built from 15 residues. V was pared by 2 bases and J by 1 base, with 5 bases of the junction left unmatched. CDR1 is SGHTA and CDR2 is FQGNSA in the germline V gene. The CDR3: CASSLQGDGSYEQYF. In nucleotides, the CDR3 is TGTGCCAGCAGCTTACAGGGGGATGGTTCCTACGAGCAGTACTTC.

The genes are TRBV7-9 and TRBJ2-5, with 9 bases aligning to TRBD2. The CDR3 extends over 15 amino acids. The germline gives CDR1 SEHNR, CDR2 FQNEAQ (reference sequence). Unmatched junction bases numbered 11, after V lost 7 bases and J lost 5 bases. CDR3 nucleotide sequence: TGTGCCAGCACCTACCAGGGACTAGCTGGGGAGACCCAGTACTTC. Residues: CASTYQGLAGETQYF.

The chain couples TRBV10-3 to TRBJ1-5; no reliable D call. Trimming removed 2 bases from V and 0 bases from J, with 8 bases in between. Germline V gene data show CDR1 as ENHRY and CDR2 as SYGVKD. The CDR3 is made up of 15 amino acids. CDR3 region: CAISETTNSNQPQHF. Here the CDR3 DNA reads TGTGCCATCAGTGAGACGACAAATAGCAATCAGCCCCAGCATTTT.

V gene TRBV7-9 combines with J gene TRBJ1-1; D uncertain. Germline assignment: CDR1 SEHNR and CDR2 FQNEAQ (reference sequence). The CDR3 sequence is 13 residues long. The V gene lost 5 bases and the J gene lost 5 bases, with 12 bases spanning the gap. The CDR3 DNA is TGTGCCAGCAGCGTTAGCGGTCAAACTGAAGCTTTCTTT. As protein: CASSVSGQTEAFF.

J is TRBJ2-6 and V is TRBV28, with 7 nucleotides matching TRBD1. CDR3 length: 15 residues. Germline V CDR1 and CDR2: MDHEN, SYDVKM. V trimming: 5 bases; J trimming: 0 bases; junction bases outside the gene matches: 1. CDR3 nucleotides: TGTGCCAGCAGTGCAGGGGGCTCTGGGGCCAACGTCCTGACTTTC. As protein: CASSAGGSGANVLTF.

The chain uses TRBV3-1 (or the pseudogene TRBV3-2) and TRBJ1-2, with D perhaps matching TRBD1 (5 bases). CDR1 LGHDT and CDR2 YNNKEL come from the germline V gene (reference sequence). V gave up 6 bases and J gave up 4 bases, with 9 bases separating them. CDR3 size: 12 residues. The CDR3 reads CASSQGPYGYTF. The CDR3 nucleotides read TGTGCCAGCAGTCAGGGTCCCTATGGCTACACCTTC.

The genes are TRBV6-1 and TRBJ2-2, with 8 bases lining up with TRBD1. Trimming cost V 2 bases and J 6 bases; bases outside gene matches: 8. The CDR3 consists of 16 residues. Germline V lookup: CDR1 MNHNS, CDR2 SASEGT. The CDR3 spells CASSELGDRSAGELFF. The CDR3 bases are TGTGCCAGCAGTGAATTAGGGGACAGGTCAGCCGGGGAGCTGTTTTTT.

The chain couples TRBV19 to TRBJ1-4, with a weak D call TRBD1 (6 bases). The ends were cut back, 5 bases at V and 8 bases at J, with 15 bases in the middle. From germline, CDR1 is LNHDA and CDR2 SQIVND (reference sequence). CDR3 size: 14 residues. The CDR3 protein is CASSLRDISEKLFF. CDR3 bases: TGTGCCAGTAGTCTCCGGGACATCTCGGAAAAACTGTTTTTT.

V usage is TRBV4-2 and J usage is TRBJ2-1; D gene uncertain. Trimming removed 0 bases at V and 1 base at J, with 10 bases between. The CDR3 is 16 residues long. Per the germline V gene, CDR1 is LGHNA and CDR2 is YNFKEQ. CDR3 sequence (DNA): TGTGCCAGCAGCCAAGATCAGTATGCATCCTACAATGAGCAGTTCTTC. Translation gives CASSQDQYASYNEQFF.

The V and J genes are TRBV5-5 and TRBJ2-2, with D uncertain. Germline assignment: CDR1 SGHKS and CDR2 YYEKEE (reference sequence). Trimming left V 2 bases short and J 3 bases short, with 8 bases between. The CDR3 spans 14 residues. The CDR3 region has the DNA TGTGCCAGCAGCTTCGGGTGGGACACCGGGGAGCTGTTTTTT. As protein: CASSFGWDTGELFF.

This chain links TRBV30 with TRBJ1-5; 7 bases align to TRBD1. With 0 bases clipped from V and 2 bases from J, the junction kept 4 bases outside the gene matches. The CDR3 spans 15 residues. Per the germline V gene, CDR1 is GTSNPN and CDR2 is SVGIG (reference sequence). The CDR3 is CAWSVNDRGNQPQHF. CDR3 sequence (DNA): TGTGCCTGGAGTGTCAATGACAGGGGCAATCAGCCCCAGCATTTT.

This rearrangement joins TRBV28 to TRBJ1-2; 7 bases fit TRBD1. Germline V gene sequence: CDR1 MDHEN, CDR2 SYDVKM. V dropped 4 bases and J dropped 4; count of bases not matched to a gene: 18. CDR3 size: 18 residues. The CDR3 loop reads CASSSYFSPSTGLYGYTF. For the CDR3, the DNA is TGTGCCAGCAGTTCCTACTTTTCACCCTCGACAGGGCTCTATGGCTACACCTTC.

The V gene is TRBV3-1 (or the pseudogene TRBV3-2), the J gene TRBJ2-5; the match to TRBD1 covers 7 bases. The CDR3 totals 14 residues. CDR1 is LGHDT and CDR2 is YNNKEL in the germline V gene (reference sequence). The J segment lost 4 bases and the V segment lost 4 bases, leaving 6 bases of the junction unmatched. CDR3 sequence: CASSPTGMRETQYF. The CDR3 DNA reads TGTGCCAGCAGCCCGACAGGGATGCGAGAGACCCAGTACTTC.

The genes are TRBV19 and TRBJ1-4, with D perhaps matching TRBD1 (5 bases). The V and J ends lost 3 bases and 0 bases respectively, with 8 bases between them. The CDR3 spans 15 residues. Germline CDR1 and CDR2: LNHDA and SQIVND (reference sequence). The CDR3 sequence is CASSIGTSTNEKLFF. CDR3 DNA sequence: TGTGCCAGTAGTATTGGGACTTCAACTAATGAAAAACTGTTTTTT. Full variable domain (missing parts from reference TRBV19 and TRBJ1-4): DGGITQSPKYLFRKEGQNVTLSCEQNLNHDAMYWYRQDPGQGLRLIYYSQIVNDFQKGDIAEGYSVSREKKESFPLTVTSAQKNPTAFYLCASSIGTSTNEKLFFGSGTQLSVL.

The V call is TRBV20-1, the J call TRBJ1-2; no clear D gene. This CDR3 has 11 residues. Germline V gene lookup returns CDR1 DFQATT and CDR2 SNEGSKA (reference sequence). V was pared by 6 bases and J by 5 bases, with 10 bases between. The CDR3, as DNA: TGCAGTGCCCCAATAGCTTATGGCTACACCTTC. This encodes CSAPIAYGYTF.

This clone was counted a single time. The chain couples TRBV28 to TRBJ2-3, with TRBD2 as a possible D gene (6 bases). Germline V CDR1 and CDR2: MDHEN, SYDVKM. Trimming removed 5 bases from V and 1 base from J, with 16 bases in between. The CDR3 consists of 16 residues. The CDR3 DNA is TGTGCCAGCAGTCCGGCCGGGGTAGCGGGCACAGATACGCAGTATTTT. Translation gives CASSPAGVAGTDTQYF.